Sequencing of this T cell receptor (beta chain) was carried out in a study of T cells in Graves' hyperthyroidism and ophthalmopathy. Amplified TCR beta CDR3 regions came from RNA transcripts. The TCR CDR3 was amplified in a first-round RT-PCR using the HTBI primer set. TCRdb called the multiplex PCR reads again in MiXCR, with one record for every CDR3 protein. Found here are about 420,000 distinct CDR3 sequences, less than 20% of them singletons; the top ten hold less than 15%. The CDR3 runs 13 residues. Deletions cut 5 bases from V and 4 bases from J, with 11 bases between. This clonotype was observed many times.

Sequenced input: blood. This chain links TRBV12-3 or TRBV12-4 with TRBJ1-1; D call uncertain. The sequence was obtained from a woman between 18 and 29 years old with Graves' hyperthyroidism. The CDR3 sequence: CASSQREFTEAFF. DNA for the CDR3: TGTGCCAGCAGTCAACGGGAGTTCACTGAAGCTTTCTTT.